This T cell receptor beta chain is from a study of glioma-infiltrating T cells after dendritic cell vaccination. Study-level information: Samples are from glioblastoma patients in Phase I and II dendritic cell vaccine trials.

Sequenced by immunoSEQ multiplex PCR; TCRdb stores in-frame clones only, minus some. The profile shows approximately 50,000 clones, approximately 89% of them singletons. CDR3 size: 15 residues. J lost 5 bases, V lost 7 bases, and 10 bases had no gene match. Germline-derived CDR1 and CDR2 are MNHEY and SVGAGI. The time point was: after dendritic cell vaccination, including at tumor progression/relapse. Before vaccination, two weeks after the third vaccination, and at progression, PBMC were collected. The sequence came from a human donor with glioblastoma. Sequences were derived from blood, sampled after dendritic cell vaccination. The chain carries TRBV6-5 and TRBJ2-2, with TRBD1 matching over 7 bases. The CDR3: CASNTGTEITGELFF. In DNA, the CDR3 is TGTGCCAGCAACACCGGGACAGAGATTACCGGGGAGCTGTTTTTT.